This T cell receptor beta chain came from a study of technical replicates of blood from several donors. Measured with immunoSEQ multiplex PCR; TCRdb has only the in-frame clones, and not every one. This table holds around 85,000 clones, about 94% found once. Per germline, CDR1 LGHNA and CDR2 YNFKEQ. The length of the CDR3 is 17 residues. The V end lost 0 bases, the J end lost 3 bases, and 17 bases lay between the germline ends. The TCR was taken from a human donor in good health. The chain is built from TRBV4-2 and TRBJ1-1, with a possible D match to TRBD1 (6 bases). The sample comprised T cells isolated from PBMCs. The CDR3, as DNA: TGTGCCAGCAGCCAAGATTGGGGGCAGGGAGCACACACTGAAGCTTTCTTT. Translated, it gives CASSQDWGQGAHTEAFF.